This is a list of T cell receptor beta chains from one sample in a study of T cell clones after liver transplantation. Using immunoSEQ multiplex PCR, the repertoire was profiled, and TCRdb retains in-frame clones only, with some absent. The sample includes about 78,000 clones, about 80% of them seen just once. This material consisted of CD4+ T cells from blood, taken before liver transplant. The origin of the receptors is a human donor who received a liver transplant. Each CDR3 is given with its conserved first and last residue. Fields, in order: J gene, V gene, CDR3 protein.

TRBJ2-7,TRBV25-1,CASFGEAGRGLPYEQYF
TRBJ1-3,TRBV28,CASTPGHLSGNTIYF
TRBJ2-1,TRBV7-8,CASSLTGTSGRTYNEQFF
TRBJ2-7,TRBV6-6,CASSYPDGYGEQYF
TRBJ1-1,TRBV28,CASNPGGSPHSAFF
TRBJ2-1,TRBV18,CASSPTTAGGRGDEQFF
TRBJ2-7,TRBV2,CASAYNAEQYF
TRBJ1-2,TRBV11-2,CASSLGRNYGYTF
TRBJ1-2,TRBV7-2,CASSPGGEGYGYTF
TRBJ1-2,TRBV28,CASSTPRGGRGRGYTF
TRBJ2-5,TRBV6-5,CASRAEGRETQYF
TRBJ1-4,TRBV6-4,CASSDDRGKREKLFF
TRBJ1-5,TRBV5-1,CASSFGGTNQPQHF
TRBJ2-2,TRBV6-1,CASRAPAGTGELFF
TRBJ2-7,TRBV7-9,CASSHRGQGAYEQYF
TRBJ2-2,TRBV10-1,CASSENRAAGELFF
TRBJ1-2,TRBV27,CASSPWAPAKAGYTF
TRBJ2-2,TRBV4-1,CASRSGPPPFTTGELFF
TRBJ2-7,TRBV5-6,CASSPYDRAQFIEQYF
TRBJ2-3,TRBV5-1,CASSLTSPFIDTQYF
TRBJ1-1,TRBV27,CASSSTWTGQAFF
TRBJ2-5,TRBV7-2,CASSLATHQETQYF
TRBJ1-2,TRBV28,CASTPGQNYGYTF
TRBJ2-2,TRBV10-1,CASSVGQGNAGELFF
TRBJ1-2,TRBV6-1,CASSGAVSVDGYTF
TRBJ2-7,TRBV10-1,CASSENGYEQYF
TRBJ2-1,TRBV9,CASSEPPSRGRDEQFF
TRBJ2-3,TRBV19,CASSKGGTDTQYF
TRBJ2-2,TRBV7-6,CASTRSSTNTGELFF
TRBJ1-1,TRBV28,CASSLWGRGIEAFF
TRBJ2-1,TRBV2,CASSGLAGGGREQFF
TRBJ2-7,TRBV18,CASSPNSGLLIDEQYF
TRBJ2-7,TRBV14,CASSQGDGRAPYF
TRBJ2-1,TRBV7-8,CASSLDAGTSGRLSSYNEQFF